A single sample is the source of the 23 T cell receptor beta chains below, sequenced in a study of T-cell memory formation after mild COVID-19. MiXCR, applied by TCRdb to the 5' RACE reads, yields one record per CDR3 protein. The sample lists about 500,000 distinct CDR3 sequences; roughly 20% were seen once. Sequencing was performed on PBMCs or a T cell subset sorted from them (not recorded which). The receptors stem from an adult woman who had mild COVID-19 (a few samples of this study predate the infection). Cell type and time point are not known.

The chain couples TRBV5-6 to TRBJ1-2; maybe TRBD1 (6 bases). V was trimmed by 0 bases and J by 4 bases, leaving 13 bases between them. The CDR3 contains 15 residues. CDR1 SGHDT and CDR2 YYEEEE come from the germline V gene. The CDR3 DNA reads TGTGCCAGCAGCTTGGGTCAGGGGAGCTTCTATGGCTACACCTTC. It yields the protein CASSLGQGSFYGYTF.

This clonotype was found many times. The CDR3 DNA reads as TGTGCCAGCAGCAGTGGGGGGAACTCTGGGGCCAACGTCCTGACTTTC. Translation: CASSSGGNSGANVLTF. The V and J genes are TRBV7-3 and TRBJ2-6; possible D gene TRBD2, 6 bases. Trimming shortened V by 5 bases and J by 0 bases, and 11 bases separated the two germline ends. The CDR3 extends over 16 amino acids. The germline V gene has CDR1 SGHTA and CDR2 FQGTGA.

The sample holds a few counts of this clonotype. The chain links TRBV10-3 to TRBJ1-5; possibly TRBD1 for D (5 bases). The germline V gene has CDR1 ENHRY and CDR2 SYGVKD. This CDR3 is 13 amino acids long. V lost 10 bases, J lost 3 bases, and 13 bases lay in between. The CDR3 DNA reads as TGTGCCACCCACCGGGACTACAATCAGCCCCAGCATTTT. Encoded protein: CATHRDYNQPQHF.

The genes are TRBV4-1 and TRBJ1-2; D call uncertain. Trimming pared 0 bases from V and 4 bases from J, leaving 12 bases between. CDR1 and CDR2 (germline): MGHRA, YSYEKL. This CDR3 comprises 15 residues. CDR3 region: CASSQDVPLPYGYTF. The DNA of the CDR3 is TGCGCCAGCAGCCAAGATGTGCCTCTCCCCTATGGCTACACCTTC.

This clonotype was recorded a few times. The chain has TRBV30 and TRBJ1-5; 7 bases line up with TRBD1. Germline lookup yields CDR1 GTSNPN and CDR2 SVGIG (reference sequence). The CDR3 consists of 14 residues. The junction had 8 bases not matched to a gene; V was cut back by 5 bases and J by 4 bases. The CDR3 protein is CAWSAGQNNQPQHF. The CDR3 bases are TGTGCCTGGTCAGCGGGACAGAATAATCAGCCCCAGCATTTT.

This clonotype was seen a handful of times. The chain uses TRBV5-1 and TRBJ2-7, with TRBD2 as a possible D gene (5 bases). This CDR3 has 14 amino acids. With 0 bases removed from V and 5 bases from J, the gap between germline ends came to 12 bases. Germline CDR1 reads SGHRS; CDR2 reads YFSETQ. The CDR3 region has the DNA TGCGCCAGCAGCTTGGGACGGGGAGAGGACGAGCAGTACTTC. Its translation: CASSLGRGEDEQYF. Using reference TRBV5-1 and TRBJ2-7 for the parts outside the CDR3, the full variable domain is KAGVTQTPRYLIKTRGQQVTLSCSPISGHRSVSWYQQTPGQGLQFLFEYFSETQRNKGNFPGRFSGRQFSNSRSEMNVSTLELGDSALYLCASSLGRGEDEQYFGPGTRLTVT.

This clonotype appeared a few times. This chain uses TRBV7-8 with TRBJ1-1; 8 bases line up with TRBD1. J was trimmed by 0 bases and V by 7 bases; bases with no gene match: 7. From germline, CDR1 is SGHVS and CDR2 FQNEAQ. The CDR3 runs 15 residues. The CDR3 sequence: CASIQGAGLNTEAFF. Written as DNA, the CDR3 is TGTGCCAGCATCCAGGGGGCGGGCCTGAACACTGAAGCTTTCTTT.

The J gene is TRBJ2-1, the V gene TRBV14, with a weak D call TRBD1 (6 bases). This CDR3 is 14 amino acids long. Germline assignment: CDR1 SGHDN and CDR2 FVKESK. Trimming stripped 4 bases from V and 7 bases from J, with 14 bases between. Here the CDR3 DNA reads TGTGCCAGCAGCCGAATAGGGGGTAGGAATGAGCAGTTCTTC. This sequence encodes CASSRIGGRNEQFF.

This clonotype was seen more than once but under ten times. This chain uses TRBV11-2 with TRBJ1-1, with 9 bases aligning to TRBD1. Looked up from germline, CDR1 is SGHAT and CDR2 is FQNNGV. CDR3 length: 14 amino acids. The V gene end was trimmed by 6 bases and the J gene end by 2 bases; junction bases not matched to a gene: 4. CDR3 in DNA: TGTGCCAGCAGATTGGGACAGGGAAACACTGAAGCTTTCTTT. As protein: CASRLGQGNTEAFF.

This chain joins TRBV27 and TRBJ2-4, with D possibly matching TRBD1 (5 bases). CDR3 length equals 13 residues. V was trimmed by 2 bases and J by 8 bases, leaving 10 bases between them. From germline, CDR1 is MNHEY and CDR2 SMNVEV (reference sequence). The CDR3 DNA follows: TGTGCCAGCAGTTTAGCTGGGGCAGACATTCAGTACTTC. Protein: CASSLAGADIQYF.

The chain has TRBV7-9 and TRBJ1-2; D not resolved. Germline CDR1 and CDR2: SEHNR and FQNEAQ (reference sequence). Trimming took off 10 bases at V and 2 bases at J, with 5 bases between the two ends. The CDR3 runs to 10 residues. CDR3 in DNA: TGTGCCACCAGGAACTATGGCTACACCTTC. This encodes CATRNYGYTF.

This clonotype was picked up a small number of times. This chain links TRBV5-1 with TRBJ2-1, with a weak D call TRBD2 (6 bases). With 1 base removed from V and 1 base from J, the gap between germline ends came to 15 bases. CDR3 length equals 17 residues. Germline loops: CDR1 SGHRS, CDR2 YFSETQ. Written as DNA, the CDR3 is TGCGCCAGCAGCTTGTTAGGCGGGACTCTTTCCTACAATGAGCAGTTCTTC. Protein sequence: CASSLLGGTLSYNEQFF.

The gene calls are TRBV20-1 and TRBJ2-2, with 7 nucleotides matching TRBD2. V lost 1 base and J lost 1; bases outside the gene matches: 3. The CDR3 extends over 15 amino acids. The germline gives CDR1 DFQATT, CDR2 SNEGSKA (reference sequence). The CDR3 sequence is CSARGLAENTGELFF. CDR3 nucleotides: TGCAGTGCTAGAGGTCTAGCGGAGAACACCGGGGAGCTGTTTTTT.

The genes are TRBV7-2 and TRBJ2-1; either TRBD1 or TRBD2 may fit D (6 bases each). The V and J ends lost 1 base and 6 bases respectively, with 13 bases between them. CDR3 size: 15 residues. CDR1 and CDR2 (germline): SGHTA, FQGNSA. Here the CDR3 DNA reads TGTGCCAGCAGCTTAGGGGGGGCTACCTTCAATGAGCAGTTCTTC. This sequence encodes CASSLGGATFNEQFF.

The V call is TRBV4-1, the J call TRBJ2-7; D gene uncertain. The germline V and J ends were trimmed by 0 bases and 1 base, with 19 bases remaining between them. The CDR3 is 18 residues long. The germline V gene has CDR1 MGHRA and CDR2 YSYEKL. CDR3 protein: CASSQDPPSSLWSYEQYF. The CDR3 bases are TGCGCCAGCAGCCAAGACCCACCGAGTTCCCTGTGGTCCTACGAGCAGTACTTC.

This clonotype appeared a few times. The chain has TRBV19 and TRBJ1-1; 7 bases are a match to TRBD1. V gave up 1 base and J gave up 1 base; unmatched junction bases: 6. The germline CDR1 and CDR2 sequences are LNHDA and SQIVND (reference sequence). The CDR3 extends over 16 amino acids. CDR3 DNA: TGTGCCAGTAGTATAGTGGCAGGGGGGAAGAACACTGAAGCTTTCTTT. Encoded protein: CASSIVAGGKNTEAFF.

This clonotype has just a few counts. This chain joins TRBV7-2 and TRBJ2-1; 8 bases map to TRBD1. CDR3 length: 14 residues. V was clipped by 1 base and J by 6 bases; unmatched bases: 2. Looked up from germline, CDR1 is SGHTA and CDR2 is FQGNSA. Here the CDR3 reads CASSLETGVNEQFF. The CDR3 DNA reads as TGTGCCAGCAGCTTAGAGACAGGGGTCAATGAGCAGTTCTTC.

This clonotype has more than one count but fewer than ten. The chain uses TRBV12-3 or TRBV12-4 and TRBJ1-2; 9 nucleotides line up with TRBD1. The CDR3 covers 16 residues. V trimming: 3 bases; J trimming: 6 bases; junction bases outside the gene matches: 11. The CDR3 here is CASSFTGGASKDGYTF. The CDR3 nucleotides are TGTGCCAGCAGTTTCACAGGGGGCGCCTCCAAAGATGGCTACACCTTC.

V and J are TRBV5-8 and TRBJ1-1; D may be TRBD1 (5 bases). The CDR3 loop spans 16 amino acids. V was pared by 4 bases and J by 0 bases, with 16 bases between. The germline CDR1 and CDR2 sequences are SGHTS and YDEGEE. The CDR3 loop is CASSRSGAEVNTEAFF. The CDR3 DNA reads TGTGCCAGCAGCCGTTCTGGGGCGGAGGTGAACACTGAAGCTTTCTTT.

This clonotype has at least ten counts. This chain uses TRBV9 with TRBJ1-4; no clear D. The CDR3 is made up of 15 amino acids. CDR1 is SGDLS, CDR2 YYNGEE, per germline. V was cut by 0 bases and J by 8 bases, with 14 bases left in between. CDR3 amino acids: CASSVAGGNGEKLFF. DNA of the CDR3: TGTGCCAGCAGCGTAGCGGGAGGGAACGGAGAAAAACTGTTTTTT.

This clonotype appeared a single time. The chain recombines TRBV7-9 with TRBJ1-1; D is ambiguous. CDR1 is SEHNR and CDR2 is FQNEAQ in the germline V gene (reference sequence). V lost 5 bases to trimming and J lost 8 bases, with 9 bases between them. This CDR3 comprises 11 residues. CDR3 protein: CASSPVMEAFF. The DNA for the CDR3 is TGTGCCAGCAGCCCGGTCATGGAAGCTTTCTTT.

This clonotype was counted a few times. The rearrangement uses TRBV9 and TRBJ2-1; 10 positions match TRBD1. The V gene's germline CDR1 is SGDLS and CDR2 YYNGEE. The length of the CDR3 is 16 residues. Trimming at V came to 0 bases and at J to 5 bases, leaving 5 bases not matched to a gene. The CDR3 DNA reads as TGTGCCAGCAGCGTAGTGTGGGACAGGGGTCACAATGAGCAGTTCTTC. Its translation is CASSVVWDRGHNEQFF.

The chain is built from TRBV5-1 and TRBJ1-1, with D unresolved. This CDR3 spans 14 amino acids. From germline, CDR1 is SGHRS and CDR2 YFSETQ. V was trimmed by 1 base and J by 3 bases, leaving 10 bases between them. The CDR3 nucleotides read TGCGCCAGCAGCTTGTTCCAGACGGACACTGAAGCTTTCTTT. Amino acids: CASSLFQTDTEAFF.